This TCR beta chain appears in the sequencing data of a study of Graves' ophthalmopathy and Graves' hyperthyroidism. This clonotype turned up a few times. V lost 0 bases, J lost 7 bases, and 15 bases stayed unmatched. The CDR3 is 18 residues long. In germline, CDR1 is LNHNV, CDR2 YYDKDF (reference sequence). RNA transcripts provided the template for amplifying TCR beta CDR3 regions. Scientists carried out first-round RT-PCR using HTBI primers and then a second-round multiplex PCR. TCRdb re-analysed the multiplex PCR reads in MiXCR, keeping a single row per CDR3 protein. Of 340,000 or so distinct CDR3 sequences in the sample, roughly 16% were seen once.

The TCR originated in an adult man with Graves' ophthalmopathy. The sequencing input was peripheral blood. This rearrangement joins TRBV15 to TRBJ2-5, with 9 bases identical to TRBD1. Written as DNA, the CDR3 is TGTGCCACCAGCAGAGATTCGAATACCGGGACAGGGAGTAGGACCCAGTACTTC. This codes for CATSRDSNTGTGSRTQYF.